The sequence of this T cell receptor beta chain was determined in a study of blood T cell repertoires in COVID-19. The table came from immunoSEQ multiplex PCR; TCRdb's copy has only in-frame clones and leaves some out. This table has roughly 260,000 clones, roughly nine tenths appearing once. CDR3 size: 18 residues. The V gene lost 3 bases and the J gene lost 5 bases, with 25 bases spanning the gap. Germline V gene lookup returns CDR1 KGHSH and CDR2 LQKENI. The sequence was obtained from a man in his forties who had recovered from COVID-19. J is TRBJ1-1 and V is TRBV18, with D uncertain. The specimen sequenced was peripheral blood. In nucleotides, the CDR3 is TGTGCCAGCTCACCGAAAAATATCGCAGGAGCGCGGGCGACTGAAGCTTTCTTT. Protein: CASSPKNIAGARATEAFF.